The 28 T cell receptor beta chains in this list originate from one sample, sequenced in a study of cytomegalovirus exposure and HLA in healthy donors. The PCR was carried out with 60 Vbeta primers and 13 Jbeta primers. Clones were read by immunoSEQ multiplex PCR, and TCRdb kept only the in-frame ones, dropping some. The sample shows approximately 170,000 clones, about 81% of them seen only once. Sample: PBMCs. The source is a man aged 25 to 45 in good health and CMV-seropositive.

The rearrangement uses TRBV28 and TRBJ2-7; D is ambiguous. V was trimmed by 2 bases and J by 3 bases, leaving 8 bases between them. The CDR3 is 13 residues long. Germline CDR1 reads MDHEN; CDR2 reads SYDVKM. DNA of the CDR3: TGTGCCAGCAGTTTAGGGCAGAACTACGAGCAGTACTTC. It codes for CASSLGQNYEQYF.

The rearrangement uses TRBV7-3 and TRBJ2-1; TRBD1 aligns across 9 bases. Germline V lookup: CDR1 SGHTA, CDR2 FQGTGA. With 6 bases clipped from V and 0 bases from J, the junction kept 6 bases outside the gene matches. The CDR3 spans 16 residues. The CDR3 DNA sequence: TGTGCCAGCAGTAAGGGGACAGGGAGCTCCTACAATGAGCAGTTCTTC. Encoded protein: CASSKGTGSSYNEQFF.

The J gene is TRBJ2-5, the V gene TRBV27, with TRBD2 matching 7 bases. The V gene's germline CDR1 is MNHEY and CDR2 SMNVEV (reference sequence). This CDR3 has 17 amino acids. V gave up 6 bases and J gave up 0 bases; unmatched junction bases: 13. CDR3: CASSPGVLAEDQETQYF. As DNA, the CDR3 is TGTGCCAGCAGCCCTGGGGTCCTAGCGGAAGACCAAGAGACCCAGTACTTC.

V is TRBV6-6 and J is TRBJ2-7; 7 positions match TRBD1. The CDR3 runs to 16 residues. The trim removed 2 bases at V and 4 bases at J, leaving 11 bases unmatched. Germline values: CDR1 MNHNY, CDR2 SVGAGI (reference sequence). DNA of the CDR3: TGTGCCAGCAGTTACCCCTCAGGGGGAACTAGGTACGAGCAGTACTTC. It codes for CASSYPSGGTRYEQYF.

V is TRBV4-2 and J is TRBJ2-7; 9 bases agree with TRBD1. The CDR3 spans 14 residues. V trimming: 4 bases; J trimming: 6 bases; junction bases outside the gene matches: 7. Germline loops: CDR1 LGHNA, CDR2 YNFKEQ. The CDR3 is CASSPGTGISEQYF. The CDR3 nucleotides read TGTGCCAGCAGCCCCGGGACAGGGATATCCGAGCAGTACTTC.

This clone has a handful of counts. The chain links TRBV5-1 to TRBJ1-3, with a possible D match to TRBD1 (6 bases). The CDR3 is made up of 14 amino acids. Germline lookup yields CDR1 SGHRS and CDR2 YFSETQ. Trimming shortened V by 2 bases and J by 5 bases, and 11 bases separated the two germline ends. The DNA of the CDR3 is TGCGCCAGCAGCTTAGGGGGTTCCAGAAACACCATATATTTT. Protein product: CASSLGGSRNTIYF.

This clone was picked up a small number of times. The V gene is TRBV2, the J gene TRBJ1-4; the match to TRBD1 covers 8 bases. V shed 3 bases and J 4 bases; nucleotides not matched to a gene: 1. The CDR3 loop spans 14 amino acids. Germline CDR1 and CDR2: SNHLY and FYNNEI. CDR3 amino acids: CASSEDRVNEKLFF. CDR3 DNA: TGTGCCAGCAGTGAGGACAGGGTTAATGAAAAACTGTTTTTT.

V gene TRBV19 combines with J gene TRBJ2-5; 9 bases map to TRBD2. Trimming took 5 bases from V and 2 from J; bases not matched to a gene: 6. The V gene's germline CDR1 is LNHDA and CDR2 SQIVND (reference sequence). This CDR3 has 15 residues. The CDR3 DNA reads TGTGCCAGTAGTGCCGCAGCGGGGGGACAAGAGACCCAGTACTTC. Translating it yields CASSAAAGGQETQYF. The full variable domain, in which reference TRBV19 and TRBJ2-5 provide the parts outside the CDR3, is DGGITQSPKYLFRKEGQNVTLSCEQNLNHDAMYWYRQDPGQGLRLIYYSQIVNDFQKGDIAEGYSVSREKKESFPLTVTSAQKNPTAFYLCASSAAAGGQETQYFGPGTRLLVL.

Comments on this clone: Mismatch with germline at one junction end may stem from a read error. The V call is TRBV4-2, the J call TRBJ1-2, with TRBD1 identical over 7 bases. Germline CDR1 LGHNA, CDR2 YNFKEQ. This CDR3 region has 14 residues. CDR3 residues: CAGSREGQLYGYTF. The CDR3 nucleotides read TGTGCCGGCAGCCGAGAGGGACAGCTCTATGGCTACACCTTC.

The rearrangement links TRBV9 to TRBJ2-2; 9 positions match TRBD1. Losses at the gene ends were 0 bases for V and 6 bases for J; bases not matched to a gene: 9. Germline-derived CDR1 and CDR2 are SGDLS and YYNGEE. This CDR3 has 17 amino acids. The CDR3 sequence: CASSVERTGVLPGELFF. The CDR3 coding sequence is TGTGCCAGCAGCGTAGAAAGGACAGGGGTGCTCCCCGGGGAGCTGTTTTTT.

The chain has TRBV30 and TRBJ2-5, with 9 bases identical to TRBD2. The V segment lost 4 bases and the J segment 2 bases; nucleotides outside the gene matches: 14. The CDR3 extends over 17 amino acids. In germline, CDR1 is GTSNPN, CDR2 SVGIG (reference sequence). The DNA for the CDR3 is TGTGCCTGGAAAACAGTTAAAGCGGGGGGTCCGCAAGAGACCCAGTACTTC. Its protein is CAWKTVKAGGPQETQYF.

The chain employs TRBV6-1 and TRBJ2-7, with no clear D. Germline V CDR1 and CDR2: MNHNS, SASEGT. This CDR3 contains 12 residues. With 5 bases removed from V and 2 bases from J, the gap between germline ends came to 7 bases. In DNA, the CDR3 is TGTGCCAGCAGTTTCACACCCTACGAGCAGTACTTC. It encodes CASSFTPYEQYF.

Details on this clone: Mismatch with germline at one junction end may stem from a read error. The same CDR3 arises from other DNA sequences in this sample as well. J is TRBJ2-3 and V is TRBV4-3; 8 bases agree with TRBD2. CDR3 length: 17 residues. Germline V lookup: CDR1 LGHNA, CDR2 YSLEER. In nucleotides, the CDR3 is TGCGCCAGCAGTCAAGTGACGCGAGCGGGGGATACAGATACGCAGTATTTT. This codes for CASSQVTRAGDTDTQYF.

In DNA, the CDR3 is TGTGCCAGCCTCGGGGGGGACGAAAAACTGTTTTTT. Amino acids: CASLGGDEKLFF. The chain uses TRBV18 and TRBJ1-4; D perhaps matches TRBD1 (5 bases). There are 12 residues in the CDR3. CDR1 KGHSH and CDR2 LQKENI come from the germline V gene. Trimming removed 8 bases from V and 8 bases from J, with 12 bases in between.

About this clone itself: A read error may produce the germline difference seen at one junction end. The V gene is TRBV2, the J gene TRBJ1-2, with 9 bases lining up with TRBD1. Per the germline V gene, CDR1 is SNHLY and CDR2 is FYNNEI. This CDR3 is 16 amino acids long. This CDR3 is CASSRLGTGTDYGHTF. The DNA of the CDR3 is TGTGCCAGCAGTCGTTTAGGGACAGGGACTGACTATGGCCACACCTTC.

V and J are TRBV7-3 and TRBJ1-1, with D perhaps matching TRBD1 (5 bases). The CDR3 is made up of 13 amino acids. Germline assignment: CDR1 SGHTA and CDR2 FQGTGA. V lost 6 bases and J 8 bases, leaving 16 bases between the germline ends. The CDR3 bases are TGTGCCAGCAGGGAGACCGGCAGGGCAGAAGCTTTCTTT. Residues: CASRETGRAEAFF.

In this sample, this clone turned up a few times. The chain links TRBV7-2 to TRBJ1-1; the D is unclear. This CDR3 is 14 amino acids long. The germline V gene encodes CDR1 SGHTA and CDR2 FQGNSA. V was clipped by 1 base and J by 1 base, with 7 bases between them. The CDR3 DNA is TGTGCCAGCAGCTTAGGCGTCGGGAACACTGAAGCTTTCTTT. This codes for CASSLGVGNTEAFF.

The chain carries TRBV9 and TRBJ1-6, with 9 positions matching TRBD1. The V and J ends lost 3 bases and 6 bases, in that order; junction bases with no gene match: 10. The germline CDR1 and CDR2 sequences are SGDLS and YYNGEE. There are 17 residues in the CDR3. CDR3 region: CASSDATGTGINSPLHF. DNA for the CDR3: TGTGCCAGCAGCGACGCCACCGGGACAGGGATTAATTCACCCCTCCACTTT.

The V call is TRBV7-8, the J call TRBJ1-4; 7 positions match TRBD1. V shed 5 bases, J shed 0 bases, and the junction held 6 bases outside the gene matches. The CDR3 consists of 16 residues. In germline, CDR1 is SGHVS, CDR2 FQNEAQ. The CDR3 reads CASSTEDRATNEKLFF. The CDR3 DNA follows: TGTGCCAGCAGCACCGAAGACAGGGCAACTAATGAAAAACTGTTTTTT.

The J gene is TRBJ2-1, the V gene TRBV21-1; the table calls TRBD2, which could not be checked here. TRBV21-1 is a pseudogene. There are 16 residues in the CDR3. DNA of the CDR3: TGTGCCAGCACCCCAGGACTAGCGGCACCCTACAATGAGCAGTTCTTC. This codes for CASTPGLAAPYNEQFF.

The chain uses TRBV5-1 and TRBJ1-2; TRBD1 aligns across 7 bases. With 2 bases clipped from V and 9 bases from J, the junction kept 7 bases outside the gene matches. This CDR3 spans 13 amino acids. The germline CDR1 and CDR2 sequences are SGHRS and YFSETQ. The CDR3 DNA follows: TGCGCCAGCAGCTTATGGACAGGCGGAAGCTACACCTTC. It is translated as CASSLWTGGSYTF.

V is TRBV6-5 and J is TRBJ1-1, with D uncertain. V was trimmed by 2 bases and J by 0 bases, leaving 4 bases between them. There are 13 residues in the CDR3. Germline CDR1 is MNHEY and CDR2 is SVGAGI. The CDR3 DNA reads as TGTGCCAGCAGTTACCGGTTGAACACTGAAGCTTTCTTT. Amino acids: CASSYRLNTEAFF.

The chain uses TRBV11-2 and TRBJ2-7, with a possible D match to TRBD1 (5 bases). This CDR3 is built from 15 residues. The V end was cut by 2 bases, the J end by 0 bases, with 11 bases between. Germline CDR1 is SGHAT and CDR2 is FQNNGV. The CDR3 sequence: CASSLIGHSSYEQYF. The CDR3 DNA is TGTGCCAGCAGCTTAATAGGACACAGCTCCTACGAGCAGTACTTC.

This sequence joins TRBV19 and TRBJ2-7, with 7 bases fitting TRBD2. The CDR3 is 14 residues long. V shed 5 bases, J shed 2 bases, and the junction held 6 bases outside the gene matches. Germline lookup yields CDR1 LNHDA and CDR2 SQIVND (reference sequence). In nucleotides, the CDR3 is TGTGCCAGTAGTGGTCCGGGGGGTCCCTACGAGCAGTACTTC. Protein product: CASSGPGGPYEQYF.

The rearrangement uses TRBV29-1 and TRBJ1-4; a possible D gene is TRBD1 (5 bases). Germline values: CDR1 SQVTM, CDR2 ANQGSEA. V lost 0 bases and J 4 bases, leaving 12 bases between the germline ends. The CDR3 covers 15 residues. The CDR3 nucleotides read TGCAGCGTTGAAGAGGGAGGGGTTGATAATGAAAAACTGTTTTTT. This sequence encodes CSVEEGGVDNEKLFF.

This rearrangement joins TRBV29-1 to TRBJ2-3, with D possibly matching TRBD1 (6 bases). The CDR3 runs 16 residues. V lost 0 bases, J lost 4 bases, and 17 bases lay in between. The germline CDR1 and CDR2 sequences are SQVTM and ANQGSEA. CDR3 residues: CSVEDPAGAGPDTQYF. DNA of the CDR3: TGCAGCGTTGAAGATCCGGCAGGGGCCGGGCCAGATACGCAGTATTTT.

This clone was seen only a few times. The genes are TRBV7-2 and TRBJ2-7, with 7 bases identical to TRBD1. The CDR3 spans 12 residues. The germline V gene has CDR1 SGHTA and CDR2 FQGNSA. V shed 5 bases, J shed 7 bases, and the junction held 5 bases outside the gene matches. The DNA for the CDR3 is TGTGCCAGCAGCCGGGACAGCCCGGAGCAGTACTTC. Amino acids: CASSRDSPEQYF. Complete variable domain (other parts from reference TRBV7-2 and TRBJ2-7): GAGVSQSPSNKVTEKGKDVELRCDPISGHTALYWYRQSLGQGLEFLIYFQGNSAPDKSGLPSDRFSAERTGGSVSTLTIQRTQQEDSAVYLCASSRDSPEQYFGPGTRLTVT.

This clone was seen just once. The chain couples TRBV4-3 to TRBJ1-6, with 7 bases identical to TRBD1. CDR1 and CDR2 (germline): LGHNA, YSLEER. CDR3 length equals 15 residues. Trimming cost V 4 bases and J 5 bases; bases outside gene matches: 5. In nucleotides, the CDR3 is TGCGCCAGCAGCCGCACAGGGGACGATAATTCACCCCTCCACTTT. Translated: CASSRTGDDNSPLHF.